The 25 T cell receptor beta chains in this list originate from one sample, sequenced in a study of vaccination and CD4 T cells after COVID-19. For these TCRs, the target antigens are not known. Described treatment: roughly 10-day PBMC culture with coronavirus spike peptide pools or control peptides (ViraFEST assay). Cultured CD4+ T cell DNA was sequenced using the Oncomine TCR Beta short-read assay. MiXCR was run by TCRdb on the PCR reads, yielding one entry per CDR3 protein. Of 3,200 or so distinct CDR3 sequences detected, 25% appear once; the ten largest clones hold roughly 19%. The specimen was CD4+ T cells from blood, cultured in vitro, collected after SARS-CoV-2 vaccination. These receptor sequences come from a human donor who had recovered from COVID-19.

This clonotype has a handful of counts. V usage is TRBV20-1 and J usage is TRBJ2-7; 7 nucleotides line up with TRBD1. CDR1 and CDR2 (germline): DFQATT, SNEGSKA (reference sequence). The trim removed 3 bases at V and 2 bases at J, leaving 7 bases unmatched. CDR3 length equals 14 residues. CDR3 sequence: CSASKTGATYEQYF. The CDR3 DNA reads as TGCAGTGCTAGTAAAACAGGGGCAACCTACGAGCAGTACTTC.

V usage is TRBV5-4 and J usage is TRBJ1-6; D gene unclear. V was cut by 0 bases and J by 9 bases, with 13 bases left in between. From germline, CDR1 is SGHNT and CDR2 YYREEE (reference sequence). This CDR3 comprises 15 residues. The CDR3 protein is CASSLDPGRSSPLHF. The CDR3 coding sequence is TGTGCCAGCAGCTTGGACCCGGGAAGGAGTTCACCCCTCCACTTT.

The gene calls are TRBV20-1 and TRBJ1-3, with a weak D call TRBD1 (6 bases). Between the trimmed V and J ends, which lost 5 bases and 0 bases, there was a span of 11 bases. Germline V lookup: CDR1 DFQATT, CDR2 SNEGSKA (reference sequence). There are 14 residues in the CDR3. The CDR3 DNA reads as TGCAGTGCTCGGGAGGGGGTCTCTGGAAACACCATATATTTT. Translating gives CSAREGVSGNTIYF.

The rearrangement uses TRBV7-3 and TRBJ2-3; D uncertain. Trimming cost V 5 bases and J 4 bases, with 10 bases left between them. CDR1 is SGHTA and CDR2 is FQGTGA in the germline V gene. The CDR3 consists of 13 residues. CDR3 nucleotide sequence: TGTGCCAGCAGCAAAGGGTGGGCAGATACGCAGTATTTT. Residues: CASSKGWADTQYF.

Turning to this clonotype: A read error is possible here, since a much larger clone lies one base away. The DNA for the CDR3 is TGCAGTGCTAGACTGGAGGGGGGGCCCAACTACGAGCAGCACTTC. Encoded protein: CSARLEGGPNYEQHF. V is TRBV20-1 and J is TRBJ2-7; D is possibly TRBD2 (7 bases). Germline lookup yields CDR1 DFQATT and CDR2 SNEGSKA (reference sequence). CDR3 size: 15 residues.

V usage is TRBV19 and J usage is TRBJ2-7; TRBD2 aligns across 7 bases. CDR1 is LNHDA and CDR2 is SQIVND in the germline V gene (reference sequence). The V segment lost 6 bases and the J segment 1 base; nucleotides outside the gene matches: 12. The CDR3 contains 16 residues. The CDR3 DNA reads TGTGCCAGTAGCCCTGCGGGGGTCCTCCGATCCTACGAGCAGTACTTC. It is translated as CASSPAGVLRSYEQYF.

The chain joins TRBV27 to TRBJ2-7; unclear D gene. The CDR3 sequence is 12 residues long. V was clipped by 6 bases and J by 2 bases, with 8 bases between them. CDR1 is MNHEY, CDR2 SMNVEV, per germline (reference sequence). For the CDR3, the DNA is TGTGCCAGCAGCCCTACCACCTACGAGCAGTACTTC. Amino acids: CASSPTTYEQYF.

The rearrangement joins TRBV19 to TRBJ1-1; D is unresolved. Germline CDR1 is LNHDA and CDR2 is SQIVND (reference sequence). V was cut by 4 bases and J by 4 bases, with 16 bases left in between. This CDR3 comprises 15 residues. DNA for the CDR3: TGTGCCAGTAGTACTCTCGACTCCCTCCCCACTGAAGCTTTCTTT. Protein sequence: CASSTLDSLPTEAFF.

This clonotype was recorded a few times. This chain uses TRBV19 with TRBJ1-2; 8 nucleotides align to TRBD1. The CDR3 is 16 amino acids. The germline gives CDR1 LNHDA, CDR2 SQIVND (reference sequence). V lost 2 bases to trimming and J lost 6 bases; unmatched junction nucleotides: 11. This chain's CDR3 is CASSIRYPGGKDGYTF. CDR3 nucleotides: TGTGCCAGTAGTATAAGGTACCCAGGGGGCAAGGATGGCTACACCTTC.

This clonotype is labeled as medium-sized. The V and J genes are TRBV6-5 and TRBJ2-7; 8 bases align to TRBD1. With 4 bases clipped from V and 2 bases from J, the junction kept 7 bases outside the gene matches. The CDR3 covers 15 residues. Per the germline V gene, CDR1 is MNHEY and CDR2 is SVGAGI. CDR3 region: CASSWDQGAPYEQYF. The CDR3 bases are TGTGCCAGCAGTTGGGACCAGGGGGCCCCCTACGAGCAGTACTTC.

Here the CDR3 reads CASSLVGGSYGYTF. Here the CDR3 DNA reads TGTGCCAGCAGCTTGGTGGGGGGCAGCTATGGCTACACCTTC. The chain has TRBV5-6 and TRBJ1-2; TRBD1 might be the D (6 bases). CDR3 length equals 14 residues. The germline V and J ends were trimmed by 0 bases and 4 bases, with 10 bases remaining between them. Germline CDR1 reads SGHDT; CDR2 reads YYEEEE.

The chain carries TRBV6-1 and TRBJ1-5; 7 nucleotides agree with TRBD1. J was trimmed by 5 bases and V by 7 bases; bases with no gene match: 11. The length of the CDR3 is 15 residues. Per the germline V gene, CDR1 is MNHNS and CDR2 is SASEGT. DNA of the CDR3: TGTGCCAGCACAGAGGACAGGCCGGACCATCAGCCCCAGCATTTT. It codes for CASTEDRPDHQPQHF.

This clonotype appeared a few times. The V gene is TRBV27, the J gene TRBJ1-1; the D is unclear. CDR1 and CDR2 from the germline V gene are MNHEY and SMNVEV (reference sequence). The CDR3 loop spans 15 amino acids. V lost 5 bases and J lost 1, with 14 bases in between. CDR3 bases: TGTGCCAGCAGTCCACAATCCGGCGGGAACACTGAAGCTTTCTTT. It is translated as CASSPQSGGNTEAFF.

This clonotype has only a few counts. DNA of the CDR3: TGTGCCAGCAGTGATCGGTGGGACTATGGCTACACCTTC. This codes for CASSDRWDYGYTF. The V call is TRBV25-1, the J call TRBJ1-2; D gene uncertain. Germline CDR1 reads MGHDK; CDR2 reads SYGVNS. The germline V and J ends were trimmed by 3 bases and 3 bases, with 8 bases remaining between them. The CDR3 is made up of 13 amino acids.

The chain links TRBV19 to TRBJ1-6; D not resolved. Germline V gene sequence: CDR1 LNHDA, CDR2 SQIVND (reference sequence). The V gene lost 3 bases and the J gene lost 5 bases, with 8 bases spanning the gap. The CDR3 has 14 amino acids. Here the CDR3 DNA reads TGTGCCAGTAGTATCCAGAGGAATAATTCACCCCTCCACTTT. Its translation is CASSIQRNNSPLHF.

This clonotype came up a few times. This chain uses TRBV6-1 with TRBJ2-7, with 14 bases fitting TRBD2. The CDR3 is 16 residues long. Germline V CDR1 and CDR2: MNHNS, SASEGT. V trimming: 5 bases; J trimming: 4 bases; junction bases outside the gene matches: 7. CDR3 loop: CASSQDGLAGGYEQYF. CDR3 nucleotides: TGTGCCAGCAGTCAAGACGGACTAGCGGGAGGTTACGAGCAGTACTTC.

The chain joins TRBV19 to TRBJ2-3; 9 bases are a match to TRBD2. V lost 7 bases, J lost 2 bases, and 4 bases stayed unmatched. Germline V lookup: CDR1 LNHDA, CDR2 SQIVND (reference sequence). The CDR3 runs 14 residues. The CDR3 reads CASNQRGDTDTQYF. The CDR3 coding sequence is TGTGCCAGTAATCAGCGGGGGGACACAGATACGCAGTATTTT.

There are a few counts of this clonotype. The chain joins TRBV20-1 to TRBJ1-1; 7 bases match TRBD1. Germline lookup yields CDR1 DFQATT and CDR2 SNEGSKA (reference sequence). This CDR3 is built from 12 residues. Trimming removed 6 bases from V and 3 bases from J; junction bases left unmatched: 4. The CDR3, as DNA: TGCAGTGCCCCGGGACAGCACACTGAAGCTTTCTTT. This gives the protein CSAPGQHTEAFF.

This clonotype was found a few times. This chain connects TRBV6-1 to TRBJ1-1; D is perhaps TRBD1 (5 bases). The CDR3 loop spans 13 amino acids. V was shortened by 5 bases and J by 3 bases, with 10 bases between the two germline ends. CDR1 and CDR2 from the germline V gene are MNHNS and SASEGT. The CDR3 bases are TGTGCCAGCAGTCGCAGGGTGGACACTGAAGCTTTCTTT. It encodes CASSRRVDTEAFF.

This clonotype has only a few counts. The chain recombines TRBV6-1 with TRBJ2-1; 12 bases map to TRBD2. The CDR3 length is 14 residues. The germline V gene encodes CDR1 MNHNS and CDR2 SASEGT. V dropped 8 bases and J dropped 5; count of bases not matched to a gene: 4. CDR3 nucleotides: TGTGCCAGCCGAGGACTAGCGGGGAACAATGAGCAGTTCTTC. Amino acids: CASRGLAGNNEQFF.

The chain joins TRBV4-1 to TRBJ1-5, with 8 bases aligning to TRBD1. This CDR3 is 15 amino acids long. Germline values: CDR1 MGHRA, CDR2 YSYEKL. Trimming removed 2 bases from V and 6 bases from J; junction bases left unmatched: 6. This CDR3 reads CASSQWTGISQPQHF. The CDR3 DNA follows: TGCGCCAGCAGCCAATGGACAGGGATCAGTCAGCCCCAGCATTTT.

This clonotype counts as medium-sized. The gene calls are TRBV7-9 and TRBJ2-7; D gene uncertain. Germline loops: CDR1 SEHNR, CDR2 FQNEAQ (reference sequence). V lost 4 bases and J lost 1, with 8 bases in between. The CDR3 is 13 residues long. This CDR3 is CASSSGSSYEQYF. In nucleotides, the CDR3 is TGTGCCAGCAGCTCCGGGTCTTCCTACGAGCAGTACTTC.

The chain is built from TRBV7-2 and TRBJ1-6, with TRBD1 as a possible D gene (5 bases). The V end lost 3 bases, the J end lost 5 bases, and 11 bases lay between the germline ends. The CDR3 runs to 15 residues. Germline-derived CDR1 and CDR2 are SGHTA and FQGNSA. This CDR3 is CASSFSGADNSPLHF. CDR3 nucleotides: TGTGCCAGCAGCTTTTCCGGGGCCGATAATTCACCCCTCCACTTT.

CDR3 sequence reads: CSGGTGGDYNEQFF. The CDR3, as DNA: TGCAGCGGTGGGACAGGGGGCGACTACAATGAGCAGTTCTTC. The gene calls are TRBV29-1 and TRBJ2-1; TRBD1 agrees at 12 bases. Germline V gene sequence: CDR1 SQVTM, CDR2 ANQGSEA. The CDR3 covers 14 residues. V lost 7 bases, J lost 3 bases, and 4 bases stayed unmatched.

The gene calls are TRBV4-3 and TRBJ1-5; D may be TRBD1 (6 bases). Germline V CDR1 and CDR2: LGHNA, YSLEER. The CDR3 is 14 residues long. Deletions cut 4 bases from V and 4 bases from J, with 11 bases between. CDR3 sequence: CASSREQGNQPQHF. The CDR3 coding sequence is TGCGCCAGCAGCCGAGAACAGGGAAATCAGCCCCAGCATTTT.